This T cell receptor beta chain came from a study of blood T cell repertoires in COVID-19. Libraries were prepared by immunoSEQ multiplex PCR; TCRdb keeps only in-frame clonotypes and omits some of them. This sample carries about 53,000 clones, about 86% of them seen once, and the ten largest clones take 3.5% to 4.5%. Between the trimmed V and J ends, which lost 8 bases and 9 bases, there was a span of 13 bases. From germline, CDR1 is SGHAT and CDR2 FQNNGV. The CDR3 has 11 amino acids. J is TRBJ1-1 and V is TRBV11-2; the D gene is possibly TRBD1 (6 bases). The TCR originated in a middle-aged man with acute or convalescent COVID-19. Sequences were obtained from peripheral blood. This CDR3 reads CASGGRAKAFF. The CDR3 region has the DNA TGTGCCAGCGGGGGCAGGGCAAAAGCTTTCTTT.